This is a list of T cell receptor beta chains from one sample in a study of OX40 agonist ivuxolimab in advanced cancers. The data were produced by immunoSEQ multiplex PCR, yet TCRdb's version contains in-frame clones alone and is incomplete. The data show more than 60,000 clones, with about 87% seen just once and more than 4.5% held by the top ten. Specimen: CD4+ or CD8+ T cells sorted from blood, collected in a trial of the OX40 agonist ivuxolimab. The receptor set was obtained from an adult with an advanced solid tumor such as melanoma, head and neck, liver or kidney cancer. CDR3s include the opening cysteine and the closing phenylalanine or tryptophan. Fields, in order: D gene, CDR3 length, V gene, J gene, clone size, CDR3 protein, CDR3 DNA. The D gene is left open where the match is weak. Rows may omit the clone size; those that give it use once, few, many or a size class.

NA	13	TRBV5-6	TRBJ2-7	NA	CASSFLGPYEQYF	TGTGCCAGCAGCTTCCTCGGCCCCTACGAGCAGTACTTC
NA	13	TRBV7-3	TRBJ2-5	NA	CASSFGSQETQYF	TGTGCCAGCAGCTTTGGGTCCCAAGAGACCCAGTACTTC
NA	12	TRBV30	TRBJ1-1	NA	CAWSVSMARAFF	TGTGCCTGGAGTGTATCTATGGCGAGGGCTTTCTTT
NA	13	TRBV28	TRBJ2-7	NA	CASSSPGWNEQYF	TGTGCCAGCAGTTCCCCGGGGTGGAACGAGCAGTACTTC
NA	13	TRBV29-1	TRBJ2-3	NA	CSVEPFQTDTQYF	TGCAGCGTTGAGCCATTCCAGACAGATACGCAGTATTTT
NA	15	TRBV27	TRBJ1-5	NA	CASSLTGRTNQPQHF	TGTGCCAGCAGTTTAACGGGCAGAACAAATCAGCCCCAGCATTTT
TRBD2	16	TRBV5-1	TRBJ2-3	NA	CASSLELAAFTDTQYF	TGCGCCAGCAGCTTGGAACTAGCGGCCTTCACAGATACGCAGTATTTT
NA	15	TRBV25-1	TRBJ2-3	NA	CASSANRPSTDTQYF	TGTGCCAGCAGTGCAAACAGACCTAGCACAGATACGCAGTATTTT
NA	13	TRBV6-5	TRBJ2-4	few	CASSRLAKNIQYF	TGTGCCAGCAGCCGATTAGCCAAAAACATTCAGTACTTC
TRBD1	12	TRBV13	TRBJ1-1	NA	CASSGQGPEAFF	TGTGCCAGCAGCGGACAGGGGCCTGAAGCTTTCTTT
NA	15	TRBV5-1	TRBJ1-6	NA	CASSLAFGDRSPLHF	TGCGCCAGCAGCTTGGCGTTCGGGGATCGGTCACCCCTCCACTTT
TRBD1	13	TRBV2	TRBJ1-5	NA	CASSAGQNQPQHF	TGTGCCAGCAGCGCGGGACAGAATCAGCCCCAGCATTTT
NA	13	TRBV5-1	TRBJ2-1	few	CASSLGTFNEQFF	TGCGCCAGCAGCTTAGGGACTTTCAATGAGCAGTTCTTC
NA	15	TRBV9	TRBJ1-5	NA	CASSVLDSANQPQHF	TGTGCCAGCAGCGTTTTGGACAGCGCTAACCAGCCCCAGCATTTT
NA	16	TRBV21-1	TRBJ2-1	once	CASSYLTGIEENEQFF	TGTGCCAGCAGCTACCTTACAGGAATTGAAGAAAATGAGCAGTTCTTC
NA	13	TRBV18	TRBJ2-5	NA	CASSTSGPETQYF	TGTGCCAGCTCAACCTCAGGGCCAGAGACCCAGTACTTC
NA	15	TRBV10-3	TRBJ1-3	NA	CAAAPGQSSGNTIYF	TGTGCCGCAGCCCCGGGACAAAGCTCTGGAAACACCATATATTTT
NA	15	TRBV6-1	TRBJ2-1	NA	CASSPRLPSYNEQFF	TGTGCCAGCAGTCCGAGACTCCCTTCCTACAATGAGCAGTTCTTC
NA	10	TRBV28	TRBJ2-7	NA	CASCGSEQYF	TGTGCCAGCTGTGGGTCCGAGCAGTACTTC
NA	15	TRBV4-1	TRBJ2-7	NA	CASSQDTARGHEQYF	TGCGCCAGCAGCCAAGATACGGCCCGAGGCCACGAGCAGTACTTC
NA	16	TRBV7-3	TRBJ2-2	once	CASSPSLAGNTGELFF	TGTGCCAGCAGCCCCTCGTTGGCGGGGAACACCGGGGAGCTGTTTTTT
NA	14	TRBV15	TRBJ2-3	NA	CATSRGPEADTQYF	TGTGCCACCAGCAGAGGCCCGGAGGCAGATACGCAGTATTTT
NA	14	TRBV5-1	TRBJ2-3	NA	CASSFRLASDTQYF	TGCGCCAGCAGCTTTCGGCTAGCGAGTGATACGCAGTATTTT
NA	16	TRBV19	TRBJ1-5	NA	CASSTQRGISNQPQHF	TGTGCCAGTAGTACCCAACGAGGGATTAGCAATCAGCCCCAGCATTTT
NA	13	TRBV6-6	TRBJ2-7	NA	CASRDTIAYEQYF	TGTGCCAGCCGGGACACTATAGCCTACGAGCAGTACTTC
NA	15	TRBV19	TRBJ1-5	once	CASSHRDMTNQPQHF	TGTGCCAGTAGTCACCGGGACATGACCAATCAGCCCCAGCATTTT
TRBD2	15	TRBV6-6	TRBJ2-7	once	CASSPLGGRRYEQYF	TGTGCCAGCAGTCCTCTGGGGGGGAGAAGGTACGAGCAGTACTTC
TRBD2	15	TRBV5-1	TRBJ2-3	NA	CASSSGSGMTDTQYF	TGCGCCAGCAGCTCTGGAAGCGGGATGACAGATACGCAGTATTTT
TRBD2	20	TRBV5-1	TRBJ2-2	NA	CASSLVLAGVPITNTGELFF	TGCGCCAGCAGCTTAGTACTAGCGGGAGTCCCCATAACTAACACCGGGGAGCTGTTTTTT
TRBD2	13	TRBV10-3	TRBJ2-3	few	CAIRAGRTDTQYF	TGTGCCATCAGAGCGGGGCGGACAGATACGCAGTATTTT
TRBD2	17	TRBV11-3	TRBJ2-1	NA	CASSLRPGLAGPNEQFF	TGTGCCAGCAGCCTAAGGCCGGGACTAGCGGGGCCGAATGAGCAGTTCTTC
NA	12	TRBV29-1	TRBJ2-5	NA	CSVGGGGETQYF	TGCAGCGTTGGGGGAGGGGGAGAGACCCAGTACTTC
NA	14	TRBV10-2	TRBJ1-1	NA	CASSDRALNTEAFF	TGCGCCAGCAGTGACAGGGCTCTTAACACTGAAGCTTTCTTT
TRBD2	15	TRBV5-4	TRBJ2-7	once	CASSSGLASSYEQYF	TGTGCCAGCAGCTCCGGACTAGCGAGCTCCTACGAGCAGTACTTC
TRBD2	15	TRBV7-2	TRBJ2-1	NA	CASSLFLAGAGEQFF	TGTGCCAGCAGCTTATTCCTAGCGGGAGCGGGGGAGCAGTTCTTC
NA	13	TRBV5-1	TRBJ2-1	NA	CASSWDGSDEQFF	TGCGCCAGCAGTTGGGACGGCTCCGACGAGCAGTTCTTC
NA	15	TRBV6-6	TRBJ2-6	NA	CASNLGGERANVLTF	TGTGCCAGTAACTTAGGGGGGGAACGGGCCAACGTCCTGACTTTC
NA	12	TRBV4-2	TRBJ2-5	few	CASSQEEGAQYF	TGTGCCAGCAGCCAAGAAGAGGGGGCCCAGTACTTC
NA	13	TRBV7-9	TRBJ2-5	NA	CASRKTWEETQYF	TGTGCCAGCAGAAAGACTTGGGAAGAGACCCAGTACTTC
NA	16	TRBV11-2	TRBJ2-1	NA	CASSSTARSSYNEQFF	TGTGCCAGCAGCTCAACCGCCAGAAGCTCCTACAATGAGCAGTTCTTC